The 11 T cell receptor beta chains presented below share a single source sample, sequenced in a study of radiation and T cells in renal cell carcinoma. Generated by immunoSEQ multiplex PCR, the TCRdb table keeps only in-frame clones and is missing some. The sample yields tens of thousands of clones, about three fifths seen once. Treatment reported: treatment-naive control, cytoreductive nephrectomy. Sequencing was performed on tumor tissue, taken from a patient whose treatment was nephrectomy without radiotherapy. The source of these receptors is a man between 35 and 55 years old with renal cell carcinoma.

This sequence joins TRBV20-1 and TRBJ2-1; perhaps TRBD2 as D (6 bases). The V gene's germline CDR1 is DFQATT and CDR2 SNEGSKA (reference sequence). V lost 7 bases and J 4 bases, leaving 8 bases between the germline ends. This CDR3 has 11 amino acids. CDR3 nucleotide sequence: TGCAGTGGCGGGGCTTACAATGAGCAGTTCTTC. Its translation is CSGGAYNEQFF.

This clone was observed a few times. The chain links TRBV4-1 to TRBJ2-1; D is perhaps TRBD2 (5 bases). V dropped 2 bases and J dropped 6 bases, with 8 bases sitting between them. This CDR3 spans 13 amino acids. Germline V gives CDR1 MGHRA, CDR2 YSYEKL. CDR3 in amino acids: CASSQLARNEQFF. The CDR3 DNA is TGCGCCAGCAGCCAACTAGCTCGCAATGAGCAGTTCTTC.

The chain couples TRBV6-1 to TRBJ1-2; D may be TRBD1 (5 bases). V lost 5 bases and J lost 5, with 15 bases in between. CDR3 size: 14 residues. Germline V gene sequence: CDR1 MNHNS, CDR2 SASEGT. CDR3 in amino acids: CASSFAAGDYGYTF. The CDR3 DNA is TGTGCCAGCAGTTTCGCCGCGGGGGATTATGGCTACACCTTC.

This chain connects TRBV14 to TRBJ1-5; D not certain. Germline CDR1 reads SGHDN; CDR2 reads FVKESK. The CDR3 spans 17 residues. The V and J ends lost 2 bases and 0 bases respectively, with 14 bases between them. CDR3 sequence reads: CASSQWNRTLSNQPQHF. The CDR3 DNA sequence: TGTGCCAGCAGCCAATGGAACCGAACACTTAGCAATCAGCCCCAGCATTTT.

This rearrangement joins TRBV6-5 to TRBJ1-5; weak D call: TRBD1 (5 bases). The V end lost 6 bases, the J end lost 2 bases, and 14 bases lay between the germline ends. The CDR3 runs to 15 residues. Germline V gene data show CDR1 as MNHEY and CDR2 as SVGAGI. CDR3 amino acids: CASSREGLGNQPQHF. The DNA of the CDR3 is TGTGCCAGCAGCAGGGAGGGTCTGGGCAATCAGCCCCAGCATTTT.

The chain has TRBV28 and TRBJ1-5, with TRBD1 as a possible D gene (5 bases). The germline V and J ends were trimmed by 6 bases and 2 bases, with 11 bases remaining between them. The germline CDR1 and CDR2 sequences are MDHEN and SYDVKM. The CDR3 length is 14 residues. The CDR3 DNA follows: TGTGCCAGCAGGTCGGGGGGTGGCAATCAGCCCCAGCATTTT. As protein: CASRSGGGNQPQHF. The full variable domain, with the rest looked up from reference TRBV28 and TRBJ1-5, is DVKVTQSSRYLVKRTGEKVFLECVQDMDHENMFWYRQDPGLGLRLIYFSYDVKMKEKGDIPEGYSVSREKKERFSLILESASTNQTSMYLCASRSGGGNQPQHFGDGTRLSIL.

This clone was observed a handful of times. The genes are TRBV10-3 and TRBJ1-6; 12 bases map to TRBD1. The CDR3 is 17 residues long. V lost 0 bases, J lost 7 bases, and 4 bases stayed unmatched. The germline V gene has CDR1 ENHRY and CDR2 SYGVKD. The CDR3 sequence: CAISESWDRGLNSPLHF. In DNA, the CDR3 is TGTGCCATCAGTGAGTCGTGGGACAGGGGGCTAAATTCACCCCTCCACTTT.

The chain combines TRBV5-1 with TRBJ1-1; D might be TRBD1 (6 bases). The CDR3 runs 13 residues. Per the germline V gene, CDR1 is SGHRS and CDR2 is YFSETQ. Trimming removed 4 bases at V and 3 bases at J, with 10 bases between. The CDR3 region has the DNA TGCGCCAGCAGCAGGGACACCTACACTGAAGCTTTCTTT. Protein product: CASSRDTYTEAFF. The variable domain in full, completed from reference TRBV5-1 and TRBJ1-1, reads KAGVTQTPRYLIKTRGQQVTLSCSPISGHRSVSWYQQTPGQGLQFLFEYFSETQRNKGNFPGRFSGRQFSNSRSEMNVSTLELGDSALYLCASSRDTYTEAFFGQGTRLTVV.

The J gene is TRBJ1-2, the V gene TRBV5-1; D call uncertain. The germline CDR1 and CDR2 sequences are SGHRS and YFSETQ. The V end was cut by 0 bases, the J end by 9 bases, with 21 bases between. The length of the CDR3 is 16 residues. CDR3 sequence: CASSLGFQDGTLRYTF. The CDR3 DNA sequence: TGCGCCAGCAGCTTGGGTTTCCAGGACGGTACCCTACGCTACACCTTC.

This clone was counted a single time. J is TRBJ1-4 and V is TRBV5-1, with D unresolved. Germline CDR1 SGHRS, CDR2 YFSETQ. The V end was cut by 4 bases, the J end by 3 bases, with 10 bases between. The CDR3 has 14 residues. The CDR3 DNA follows: TGCGCCAGCAGCCGCGTAGACGCTAATGAAAAACTGTTTTTT. It yields the protein CASSRVDANEKLFF.

The rearrangement uses TRBV7-9 and TRBJ1-6; no clear D. Germline V gene lookup returns CDR1 SEHNR and CDR2 FQNEAQ (reference sequence). This CDR3 contains 14 residues. V gave up 5 bases and J gave up 7 bases, with 12 bases separating them. The CDR3 DNA follows: TGTGCCAGCAGCAAGGAGGGAGTCAATTCACCCCTCCACTTT. It specifies CASSKEGVNSPLHF.